The entry below describes one T cell receptor (beta chain). These data are taken from a study of blood T cell repertoires in COVID-19. Study-wide context: PBMCs, B-cell-depleted T cells, or T cells provided the cDNA or gDNA that made up the material.

The CDR3 is 13 residues long. V lost 7 bases, J lost 4 bases, and 11 bases lay in between. Germline CDR1 MNHEY, CDR2 SVGAGI. Authors' data handling: Nucleated cell number was recorded as an estimate derived from reference gene primer amplification. Data came from immunoSEQ multiplex PCR; TCRdb stores just in-frame clones and leaves some out. That table supplies the V and J calls and clone size; D and trimming were determined from the DNA. The table lists around 64,000 clones, approximately 91% of them singletons, with less than 2% in the top ten. This TCR was recovered from a human donor in a cohort sampled during active COVID-19. This sequence joins TRBV6-5 and TRBJ2-1, with D possibly being TRBD2 (5 bases). The sample comprised peripheral blood. The DNA for the CDR3 is TGTGCCAGCACCGAGGGAGATTACAATGAGCAGTTCTTC. Protein product: CASTEGDYNEQFF.